Listed below are T cell receptor beta chains from one sample, sequenced in a study of yellow fever vaccine responses in identical twins. TCRdb ran MiXCR on the RT-PCR reads and lists one entry per CDR3 protein. Among about 19,000 distinct CDR3 sequences listed, around three quarters were seen once. The specimen comprised T cells from blood (PBMCs), unsorted or a sorted subset (not recorded which), sampled before or after yellow fever vaccination (not recorded which). The source of these receptors is a woman aged 18-30 years who received the yellow fever vaccine. Both conserved end residues are part of each CDR3. A D gene is named only where the DNA matches it firmly. Clone size is given for some rows only: seen once, a few or many times, or a class if the clone is expanded.

J gene,V gene,clone size,D gene,CDR3 protein,CDR3 DNA
TRBJ2-5,TRBV7-3,-,TRBD2,CASSLTSGYQETQYF,TGTGCCAGCAGCTTAACTAGCGGGTACCAAGAGACCCAGTACTTC
TRBJ2-7,TRBV2,-,TRBD1,CASSQQGKSSYEQYF,TGTGCCAGCAGTCAACAGGGGAAAAGCTCCTACGAGCAGTACTTC
TRBJ2-7,TRBV11-3,-,-,CASSLVPPYEQYF,TGTGCCAGCAGCTTAGTCCCTCCCTACGAGCAGTACTTC
TRBJ2-5,TRBV5-6,-,-,CASSSRKTQYF,TGTGCCAGCAGCTCTCGGAAGACCCAGTACTTC
TRBJ1-1,TRBV11-1,-,TRBD1,CASSWGQGNTEAFF,TGTGCCAGCAGCTGGGGACAGGGTAACACTGAAGCTTTCTTT
TRBJ2-3,TRBV23-1,once,-,CASSHSTSLDTDTQYF,TGCGCCAGCAGTCACTCGACTAGTTTGGACACAGATACGCAGTATTTT
TRBJ2-1,TRBV14,-,-,CASSQRTGQPYNEQFF,TGTGCCAGCAGCCAAAGAACCGGACAGCCTTACAATGAGCAGTTCTTC
TRBJ1-1,TRBV6-2/TRBV6-3,few,-,CASSNGVNAEAFF,TGTGCCAGCAGTAACGGGGTTAACGCTGAAGCTTTCTTT
TRBJ1-2,TRBV11-1,-,-,CASRTGKIYGYTF,TGTGCCAGCAGAACCGGAAAGATCTATGGCTACACCTTC
TRBJ2-1,TRBV7-3,-,TRBD2,CASSPKRTSPHEQFF,TGTGCCAGCAGTCCTAAGCGGACTAGCCCACATGAGCAGTTCTTC
TRBJ1-1,TRBV11-1,-,-,CASSFLTEAFF,TGTGCCAGCAGCTTTCTCACTGAAGCTTTCTTT
TRBJ1-2,TRBV6-1,-,TRBD1,CASTRDRVTYGYTF,TGTGCCAGCACCCGTGACAGGGTCACCTATGGCTACACCTTC
TRBJ1-4,TRBV9,-,-,CASSPPETNEKLFF,TGTGCCAGCAGCCCCCCGGAAACTAATGAAAAACTGTTTTTT
TRBJ2-7,TRBV29-1,-,-,CSAHGAGLAYEQYF,TGCAGCGCTCACGGTGCGGGGCTCGCCTACGAGCAGTACTTC
TRBJ2-5,TRBV2,few,-,CASSPGQRNYF,TGTGCCAGCAGTCCCGGACAACGAAACTACTTC
TRBJ2-7,TRBV7-2,-,-,CASRPRLEGYEQYF,TGTGCCAGCAGACCAAGACTAGAGGGTTACGAGCAGTACTTC
TRBJ2-3,TRBV11-3,-,TRBD1,CASSSDRVTQYF,TGTGCCAGCAGCTCAGACAGGGTTACGCAGTATTTT
TRBJ2-1,TRBV28,-,-,CASSFRDEQFF,TGTGCCAGCAGTTTTCGCGATGAGCAGTTCTTC
TRBJ1-1,TRBV18,-,-,CASSPRQLAEAFF,TGTGCCAGCTCACCCAGACAGCTGGCTGAAGCTTTCTTT
TRBJ2-5,TRBV20-1,-,TRBD2,CSARDPTSVQETQYF,TGCAGTGCTAGAGATCCGACTAGCGTTCAAGAGACCCAGTACTTC
TRBJ2-1,TRBV11-1,-,-,CASSQVSGSSYNEQFF,TGTGCCAGCAGCCAAGTGAGTGGTAGCTCCTACAATGAGCAGTTCTTC
TRBJ2-5,TRBV18,-,-,CASSLQETQYF,TGTGCCAGCTCACTCCAAGAGACCCAGTACTTC
TRBJ1-4,TRBV5-1,-,-,CASSLESNPTNEKLFF,TGCGCCAGCAGCTTGGAGTCGAACCCAACTAATGAAAAACTGTTTTTT
TRBJ1-6,TRBV7-6,few,-,CASSLAIDSPLHF,TGTGCCAGCAGCTTAGCCATTGATTCACCCCTCCACTTT
TRBJ2-7,TRBV18,-,TRBD1,CASSPNQGTAFSYEQYF,TGTGCCAGCTCACCAAATCAAGGGACAGCATTCTCCTACGAGCAGTACTTC
TRBJ2-1,TRBV11-3,-,-,CASSPTTGGSYNEQFF,TGTGCCAGCAGCCCCACCACTGGGGGCTCCTACAATGAGCAGTTCTTC
TRBJ2-2,TRBV6-1,-,-,CASTDDTLFGELFF,TGTGCCAGCACCGACGACACTTTGTTCGGGGAGCTGTTTTTT
TRBJ1-1,TRBV10-3,-,-,CAISESETTEAFF,TGTGCCATCAGTGAGTCGGAAACCACTGAAGCTTTCTTT
TRBJ2-1,TRBV2,few,TRBD2,CASSEGTSGNNEQFF,TGTGCCAGCAGTGAAGGGACTAGCGGGAACAATGAGCAGTTCTTC
TRBJ2-2,TRBV18,-,-,CASSPSSYFSGGELFF,TGTGCCAGCTCACCATCCTCATACTTTTCTGGCGGGGAGCTGTTTTTT
TRBJ2-1,TRBV19,-,-,CASSPVGQGNNEQFF,TGTGCCAGTAGCCCAGTCGGCCAGGGGAACAATGAGCAGTTCTTC
TRBJ2-1,TRBV11-1,-,TRBD2,CASRNSGSANEQFF,TGTGCCAGCAGAAATAGCGGGAGTGCGAATGAGCAGTTCTTC
TRBJ2-2,TRBV4-3,-,-,CASSQGRDTHTGELFF,TGCGCCAGCAGCCAAGGGCGGGACACCCACACCGGGGAGCTGTTTTTT
TRBJ2-1,TRBV29-1,-,-,CSAEDLRSYNEQFF,TGCAGCGCAGAGGACCTCCGCTCCTACAATGAGCAGTTCTTC
TRBJ1-2,TRBV29-1,few,-,CSVRLGGGYTF,TGCAGCGTGCGCTTAGGAGGGGGCTACACCTTC
TRBJ1-1,TRBV13,-,TRBD1,CASSPGYYGDRGRAFF,TGTGCCAGCAGCCCTGGATACTACGGCGACAGGGGGAGAGCTTTCTTT
TRBJ2-3,TRBV19,few,TRBD1,CASSIGQGVDTQYF,TGTGCCAGTAGTATCGGGCAGGGGGTAGATACGCAGTATTTT
TRBJ1-1,TRBV10-1,-,-,CATSWGPNTEAFF,TGCGCCACGAGTTGGGGCCCGAACACTGAAGCTTTCTTT
TRBJ2-7,TRBV18,-,-,CASYQDWPYEQYF,TGTGCCAGCTACCAGGACTGGCCCTACGAGCAGTACTTC
TRBJ1-4,TRBV6-1,-,-,CASSTARQEKLFF,TGTGCCAGCAGTACCGCCCGACAGGAAAAACTGTTTTTT
TRBJ2-3,TRBV12-3/TRBV12-4,-,-,CASSYTFDTQYF,TGTGCCAGCAGTTACACCTTTGATACGCAGTATTTT
TRBJ2-5,TRBV18,-,-,CASSPYEVWQETQYF,TGTGCCAGCTCACCGTATGAAGTATGGCAAGAGACCCAGTACTTC
TRBJ2-1,TRBV5-4,-,-,CASSFDVYNEQFF,TGTGCCAGCAGCTTTGATGTCTACAATGAGCAGTTCTTC
TRBJ1-4,TRBV7-6,once,TRBD1,CASSSGQGLEKLFF,TGTGCCAGCAGCTCGGGACAGGGATTAGAAAAACTGTTTTTT
TRBJ2-2,TRBV3-1,-,-,CADQRFGELFF,TGTGCCGACCAGCGGTTCGGGGAGCTGTTTTTT
TRBJ1-2,TRBV11-1,once,-,CASSFGSSDYGYTF,TGTGCCAGCAGCTTCGGGTCGTCGGACTATGGCTACACCTTC
TRBJ2-1,TRBV18,-,-,CASSPFIGLADGEQFF,TGTGCCAGCTCACCATTTATCGGACTCGCGGATGGTGAGCAGTTCTTC
TRBJ2-2,TRBV2,-,-,CASILANTGELFF,TGTGCCAGCATACTAGCGAACACCGGGGAGCTGTTTTTT
TRBJ2-1,TRBV7-1,-,-,CASSSGGSSYNEQFF,TGTGCCAGCAGCTCAGGGGGGTCTTCCTACAATGAGCAGTTCTTC
TRBJ2-7,TRBV15,-,TRBD1,CATSRDRQGSYEQYF,TGTGCCACCAGCAGAGACAGACAGGGTTCCTACGAGCAGTACTTC
TRBJ2-2,TRBV2,-,-,CASTTSGGRELFF,TGTGCCAGCACGACAAGCGGCGGCCGGGAGCTGTTTTTT
TRBJ2-1,TRBV13,-,-,CASSLELWDEQFF,TGTGCCAGCAGCTTAGAGCTGTGGGATGAGCAGTTCTTC
TRBJ2-2,TRBV29-1,-,-,CSVAGANTGELFF,TGCAGCGTTGCGGGCGCGAACACCGGGGAGCTGTTTTTT
TRBJ2-1,TRBV2,-,TRBD2,CASSAIFSGRDYNEQFF,TGTGCCAGCAGCGCGATATTCAGCGGGAGGGATTACAATGAGCAGTTCTTC
TRBJ2-2,TRBV6-4,few,TRBD1,CASSDSTGAAGELFF,TGTGCCAGCAGTGACTCGACAGGGGCAGCCGGGGAGCTGTTTTTT
TRBJ2-1,TRBV14,-,-,CASSQDWRNEQFF,TGTGCCAGCAGCCAAGACTGGAGAAATGAGCAGTTCTTC
TRBJ2-3,TRBV2,-,-,CASSGLGTDTQYF,TGTGCCAGCAGCGGGTTAGGGACAGATACGCAGTATTTT
TRBJ2-1,TRBV18,-,TRBD2,CASSPNTSGGWYNEQFF,TGTGCCAGCTCACCAAACACTAGCGGGGGCTGGTACAATGAGCAGTTCTTC